This section outlines one T cell receptor beta chain sequence together with its context. The antigen is undetermined. The sample is drawn from a study of OX40 agonist ivuxolimab in advanced cancers. Overall study results and limits: At 0.1 to 3.0 mg/kg, clonal expansion of CD4+ and CD8+ blood T cells had occurred by week 6. Also present in some nonresponders was a low level of normalized T-cell clonal expansion.

TCRdb's table, derived via immunoSEQ multiplex PCR, lists solely in-frame clones and lacks some. The sample yields around 24,000 clones, 85% seen once. The V end was cut by 0 bases, the J end by 3 bases, with 10 bases between. Looked up from germline, CDR1 is SGHRS and CDR2 is YFSETQ. The CDR3 is 14 residues long. The gene calls are TRBV5-1 and TRBJ2-7; D remains ambiguous. This sequence originates from an adult with an advanced solid tumor such as melanoma, head and neck, liver or kidney cancer. Here the sequenced sample was CD4+ or CD8+ T cells sorted from blood, taken in a trial of the OX40 agonist ivuxolimab. The CDR3 region is CASSLGGGVYEQYF. The CDR3 nucleotides are TGCGCCAGCAGCTTGGGAGGTGGGGTCTACGAGCAGTACTTC.